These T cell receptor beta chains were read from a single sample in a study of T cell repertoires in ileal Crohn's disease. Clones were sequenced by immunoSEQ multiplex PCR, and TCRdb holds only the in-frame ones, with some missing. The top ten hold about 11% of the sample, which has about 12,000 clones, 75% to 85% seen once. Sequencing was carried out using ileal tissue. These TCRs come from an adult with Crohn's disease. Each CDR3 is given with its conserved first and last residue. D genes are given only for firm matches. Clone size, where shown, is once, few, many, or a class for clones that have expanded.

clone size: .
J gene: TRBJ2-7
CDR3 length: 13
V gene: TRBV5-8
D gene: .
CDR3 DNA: TGTGCCAGCACAGTTGCAGTTACCTACGAGCAGTACTTC
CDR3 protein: CASTVAVTYEQYF

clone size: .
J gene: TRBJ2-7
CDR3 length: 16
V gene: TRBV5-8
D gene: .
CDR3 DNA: TGTGCCAGCAGCTTGCTCCCAGCGGCGGGCTCCTACGAGCAGTACTTC
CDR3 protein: CASSLLPAAGSYEQYF

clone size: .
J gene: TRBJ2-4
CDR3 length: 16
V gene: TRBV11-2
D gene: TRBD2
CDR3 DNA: TGTGCCAGCAGCCCACGGACTAGCGGGGGTTGGGACATTCAGTACTTC
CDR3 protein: CASSPRTSGGWDIQYF

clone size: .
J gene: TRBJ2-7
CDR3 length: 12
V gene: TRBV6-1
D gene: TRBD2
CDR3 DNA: TGTGCCAGTGGGAGGGCGGTCGACGAGCAGTACTTC
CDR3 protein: CASGRAVDEQYF

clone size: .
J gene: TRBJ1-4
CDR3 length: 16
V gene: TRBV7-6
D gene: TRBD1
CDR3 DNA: TGTGCCAGCAGCTTAGGGACAGGGCGCCATGGTGAAAAACTGTTTTTT
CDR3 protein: CASSLGTGRHGEKLFF

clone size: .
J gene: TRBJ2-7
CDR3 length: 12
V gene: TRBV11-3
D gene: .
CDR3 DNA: TGTGCCAGCAGCTTACGGGGCTACGAGCAGTACTTC
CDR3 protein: CASSLRGYEQYF

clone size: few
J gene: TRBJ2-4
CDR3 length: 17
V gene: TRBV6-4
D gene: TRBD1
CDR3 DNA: TGTGCCAGCAGTGACCCTGGGGACAGCGGAGAAGATAACATTCAGTACTTC
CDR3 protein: CASSDPGDSGEDNIQYF

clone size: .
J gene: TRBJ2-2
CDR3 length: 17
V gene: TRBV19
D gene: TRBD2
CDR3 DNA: TGTGCCAGTAGTATAGTTCTAGCGGGGACTGACACCGGGGAGCTGTTTTTT
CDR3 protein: CASSIVLAGTDTGELFF

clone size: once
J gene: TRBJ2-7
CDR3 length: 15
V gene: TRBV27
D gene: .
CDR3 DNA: TGTGCCAGCAGATCACAGGGACAAGCTCCCTACGAGCAGTACTTC
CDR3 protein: CASRSQGQAPYEQYF

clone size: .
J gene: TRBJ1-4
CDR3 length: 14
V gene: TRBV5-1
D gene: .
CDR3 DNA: TGCGCCAGCAGATCGGACAGCGCGATGGGAAAACTGTTTTTT
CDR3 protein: CASRSDSAMGKLFF

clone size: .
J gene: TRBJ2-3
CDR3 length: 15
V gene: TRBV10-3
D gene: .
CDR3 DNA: TGTGCCATCAGTGACGTAAGGGGCCGGGCAGATACGCAGTATTTT
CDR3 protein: CAISDVRGRADTQYF

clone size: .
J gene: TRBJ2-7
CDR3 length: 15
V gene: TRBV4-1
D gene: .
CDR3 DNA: TGCGCCAGCAGCCAAGATCTGACAGCGGGCGACGAGCAGTACTTC
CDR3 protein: CASSQDLTAGDEQYF

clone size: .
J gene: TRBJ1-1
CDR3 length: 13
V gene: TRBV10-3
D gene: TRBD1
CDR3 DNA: TGTGCCATTGCGGGACAGGCGAACACTGAAGCTTTCTTT
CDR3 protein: CAIAGQANTEAFF

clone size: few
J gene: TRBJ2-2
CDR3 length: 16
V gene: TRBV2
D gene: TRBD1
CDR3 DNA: TGTGCCAGCAGCCCCCTGGGACAGGGGAACACCGGGGAGCTGTTTTTT
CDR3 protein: CASSPLGQGNTGELFF

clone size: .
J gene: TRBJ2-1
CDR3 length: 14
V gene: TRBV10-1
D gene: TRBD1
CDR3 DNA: TGCGCCAGCAGTGCCGGGACAGGGATCGATGAGCAGTTCTTC
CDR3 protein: CASSAGTGIDEQFF

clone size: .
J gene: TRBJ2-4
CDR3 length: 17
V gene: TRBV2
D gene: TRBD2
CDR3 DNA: TGTGCCAGCAGTGGCGGACTGGCGGGAGGAGCCAAAAACATTCAGTACTTC
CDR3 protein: CASSGGLAGGAKNIQYF

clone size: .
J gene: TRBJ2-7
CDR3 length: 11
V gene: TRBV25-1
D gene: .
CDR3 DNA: TGTGCCAGCAGTGCCCCCTACGAGCAGTACTTC
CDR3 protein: CASSAPYEQYF

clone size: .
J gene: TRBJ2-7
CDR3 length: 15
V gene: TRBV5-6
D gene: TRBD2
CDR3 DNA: TGTGCCAGCAGCTTGGGCGGGGGGGCCCTTTACGAGCAGTACTTC
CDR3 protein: CASSLGGGALYEQYF

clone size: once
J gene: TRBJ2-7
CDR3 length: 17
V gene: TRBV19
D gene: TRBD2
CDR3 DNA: TGTGCCAGTAGTATTTGGTCGGGGAGCGGGACCTCCTACGAGCAGTACTTC
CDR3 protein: CASSIWSGSGTSYEQYF

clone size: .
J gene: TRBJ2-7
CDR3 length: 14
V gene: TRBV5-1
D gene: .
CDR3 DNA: TGCGCCAGCAGCTTTCTAACAGGGAAATACGAGCAGTACTTC
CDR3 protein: CASSFLTGKYEQYF

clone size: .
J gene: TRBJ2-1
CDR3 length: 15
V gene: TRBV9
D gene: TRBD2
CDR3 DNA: TGTGCCAGCAGCGCGAGACTAGCGGGAGACTATGAGCAGTTCTTC
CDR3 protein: CASSARLAGDYEQFF

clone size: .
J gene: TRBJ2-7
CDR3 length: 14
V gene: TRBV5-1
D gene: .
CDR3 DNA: TGCGCCAGCAACGACAGAGTAGACTCCTACGAGCAGTACTTC
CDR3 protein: CASNDRVDSYEQYF

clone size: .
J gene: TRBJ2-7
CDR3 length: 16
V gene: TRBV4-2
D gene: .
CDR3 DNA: TGTGCCAGCAGCCCGCAGGCGGCCGACAGCTCCTACGAGCAGTACTTC
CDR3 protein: CASSPQAADSSYEQYF

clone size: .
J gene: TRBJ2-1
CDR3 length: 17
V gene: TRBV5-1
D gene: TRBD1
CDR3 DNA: TGCGCCAGCAGCTCTCAAAGACAGGGGTCAAGTGGCAATGAGCAGTTCTTC
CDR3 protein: CASSSQRQGSSGNEQFF

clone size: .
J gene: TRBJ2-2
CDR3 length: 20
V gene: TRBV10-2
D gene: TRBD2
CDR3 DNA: TGCGCCAGCAGTGAGATCCAAGGACTAGCGGGGGTTCGGAACACCGGGGAGCTGTTTTTT
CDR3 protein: CASSEIQGLAGVRNTGELFF

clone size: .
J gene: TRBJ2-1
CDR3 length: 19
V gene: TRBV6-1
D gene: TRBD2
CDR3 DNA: TGTGCCAGCAGTGAAGGGGGGACTAGCGGGGGGGTTTCGTGGAATGAGCAGTTCTTC
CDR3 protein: CASSEGGTSGGVSWNEQFF

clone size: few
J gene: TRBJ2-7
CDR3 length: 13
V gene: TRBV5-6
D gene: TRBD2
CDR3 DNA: TGTGCCAGCAGCTTAACGGGAGGCTACGAGCAGTACTTC
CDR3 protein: CASSLTGGYEQYF

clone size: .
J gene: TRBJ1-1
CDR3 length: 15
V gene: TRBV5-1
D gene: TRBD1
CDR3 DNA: TGCGCCAGCAGCCCGGACAGGGGGCCAGTCACTGAAGCTTTCTTT
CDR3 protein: CASSPDRGPVTEAFF

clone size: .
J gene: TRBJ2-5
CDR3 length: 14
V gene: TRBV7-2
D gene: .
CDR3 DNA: TGTGCCAGCAGCTTAGTTATACAGCAAGAGACCCAGTACTTC
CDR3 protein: CASSLVIQQETQYF

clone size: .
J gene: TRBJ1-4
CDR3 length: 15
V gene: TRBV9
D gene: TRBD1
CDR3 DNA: TGTGCCAGCAGCGGATCGGACAGGGCTAATGAAAAACTGTTTTTT
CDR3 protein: CASSGSDRANEKLFF

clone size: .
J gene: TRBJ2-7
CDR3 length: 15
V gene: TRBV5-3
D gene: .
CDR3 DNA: TGTGCCAGAAGCGTAACAGGGAAGTGGGTCTACGAGCAGTACTTC
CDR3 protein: CARSVTGKWVYEQYF

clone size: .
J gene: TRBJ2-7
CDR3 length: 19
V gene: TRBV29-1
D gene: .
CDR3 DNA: TGCAGCGTTGAAGCCCTTTTCGCCAGGAGGGTCCCTGGTCCCTACGAGCAGTACTTC
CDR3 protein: CSVEALFARRVPGPYEQYF

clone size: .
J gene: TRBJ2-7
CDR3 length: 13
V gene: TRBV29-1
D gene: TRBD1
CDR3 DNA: TGCAGCGTTGCCCGGACAGGGTCGGGGGAGCAGTACTTC
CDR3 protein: CSVARTGSGEQYF

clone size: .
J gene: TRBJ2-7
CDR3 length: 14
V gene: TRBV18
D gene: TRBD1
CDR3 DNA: TGTGCCAGCTCACTGGGACAGGTCCCCTACGAGCAGTACTTC
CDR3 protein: CASSLGQVPYEQYF

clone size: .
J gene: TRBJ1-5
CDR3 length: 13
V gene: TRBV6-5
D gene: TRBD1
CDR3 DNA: TGTGCCAGCCGACAGGGATCGAGGCAGCCCCAGCATTTT
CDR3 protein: CASRQGSRQPQHF

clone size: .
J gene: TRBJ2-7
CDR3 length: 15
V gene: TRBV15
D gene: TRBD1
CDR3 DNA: TGTGCCACCAGCAGTCTAGGGCAGGGGGCCTACGAGCAGTACTTC
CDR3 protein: CATSSLGQGAYEQYF

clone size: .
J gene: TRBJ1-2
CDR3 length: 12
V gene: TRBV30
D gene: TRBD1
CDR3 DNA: TGTGCCTGGACGCCAGGGGGACAGGGCTACACCTTC
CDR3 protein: CAWTPGGQGYTF

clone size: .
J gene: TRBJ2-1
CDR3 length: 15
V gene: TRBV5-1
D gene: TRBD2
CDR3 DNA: TGCGCCAGCAGCTCGCCAGCCGGGACTAGCGGGATAGAGTTCTTC
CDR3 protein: CASSSPAGTSGIEFF

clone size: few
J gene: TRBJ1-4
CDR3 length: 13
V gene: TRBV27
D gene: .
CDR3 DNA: TGTGCCAGCAGTTTATCTGTAAATGAAAAACTGTTTTTT
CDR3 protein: CASSLSVNEKLFF

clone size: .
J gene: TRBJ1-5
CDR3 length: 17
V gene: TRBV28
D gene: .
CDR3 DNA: TGTGCCAGCAGAGCACGGAGAGGGAGTGTTTCATCGCAGCCCCAGCATTTT
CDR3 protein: CASRARRGSVSSQPQHF

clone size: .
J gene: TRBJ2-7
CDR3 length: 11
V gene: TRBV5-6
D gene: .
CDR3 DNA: TGTGCCAGCAGCTCCACCTACGAGCAGTACTTC
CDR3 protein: CASSSTYEQYF

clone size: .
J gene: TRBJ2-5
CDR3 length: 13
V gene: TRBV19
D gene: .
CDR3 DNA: TGTGCCAGTAGCACGGACAGCCAAGAGACCCAGTACTTC
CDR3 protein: CASSTDSQETQYF

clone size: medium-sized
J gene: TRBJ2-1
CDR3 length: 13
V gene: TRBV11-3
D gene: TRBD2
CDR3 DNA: TGTGCCAGCGGGACTAGGGCCTACAATGAGCAGTTCTTC
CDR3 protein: CASGTRAYNEQFF

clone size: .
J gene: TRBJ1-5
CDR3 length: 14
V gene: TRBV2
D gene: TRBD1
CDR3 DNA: TGTGCCAGCAGTGGACAAACAGGGGAACAGCCCCAGCATTTT
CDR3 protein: CASSGQTGEQPQHF

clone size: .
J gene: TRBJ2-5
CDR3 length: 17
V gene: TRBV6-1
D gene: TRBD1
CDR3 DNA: TGTGCCAGCAGTGACCCGGGCAGGGGGCCCGGACAAGAGACCCAGTACTTC
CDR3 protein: CASSDPGRGPGQETQYF

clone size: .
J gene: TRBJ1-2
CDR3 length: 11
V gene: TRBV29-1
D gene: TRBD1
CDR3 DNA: TGCAGCGTCACAGGGGGCTATGGCTACACCTTC
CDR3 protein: CSVTGGYGYTF

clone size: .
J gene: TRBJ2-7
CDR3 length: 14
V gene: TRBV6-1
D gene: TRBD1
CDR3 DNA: TGTGCCAGCAGTGTAAGGACAGGGGGCTACGAGCAGTACTTC
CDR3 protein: CASSVRTGGYEQYF

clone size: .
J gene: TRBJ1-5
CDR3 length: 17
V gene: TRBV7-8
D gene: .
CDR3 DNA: TGTGCCAGCAGCTTATTCGACGGAGTAAATAGCAATCAGCCCCAGCATTTT
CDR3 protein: CASSLFDGVNSNQPQHF

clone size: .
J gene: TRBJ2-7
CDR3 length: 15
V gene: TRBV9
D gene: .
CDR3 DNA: TGTGCCAGCAGCCCCCGGGGGGCGCGATCGGGAGAGCAGTACTTC
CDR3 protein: CASSPRGARSGEQYF

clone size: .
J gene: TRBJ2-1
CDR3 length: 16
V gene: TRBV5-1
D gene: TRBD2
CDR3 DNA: TGCGCCAGCAGCTTGGGGACTAGCGGACCGTACAATGAGCAGTTCTTC
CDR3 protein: CASSLGTSGPYNEQFF

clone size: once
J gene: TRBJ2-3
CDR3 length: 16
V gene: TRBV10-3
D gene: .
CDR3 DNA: TGTGCCATTTCCCCTCGACTCAAAGGTGGGACAGATACGCAGTATTTT
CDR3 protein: CAISPRLKGGTDTQYF

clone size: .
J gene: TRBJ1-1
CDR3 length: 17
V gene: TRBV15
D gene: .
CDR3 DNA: TGTGCCACCAGCAGAGATCAGTCGGGGTCAGGGAACACTGAAGCTTTCTTT
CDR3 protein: CATSRDQSGSGNTEAFF

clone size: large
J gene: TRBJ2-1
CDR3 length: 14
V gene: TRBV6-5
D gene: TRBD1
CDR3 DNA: TGTGCCAGCAGTCCGGGACAGGGATTGAATGAGCAGTTCTTC
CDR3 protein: CASSPGQGLNEQFF

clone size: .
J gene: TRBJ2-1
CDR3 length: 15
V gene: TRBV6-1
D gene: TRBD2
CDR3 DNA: TGTGCCAGCAGGGGGGGGTTCATGGGCGGGACTCCTCAGTTCTTC
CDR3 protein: CASRGGFMGGTPQFF

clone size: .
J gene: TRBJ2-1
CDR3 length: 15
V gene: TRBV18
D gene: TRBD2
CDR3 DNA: TGTGCCAGCTCACCACCGAACAGCGGGGAAGGTGAGCAGTTCTTC
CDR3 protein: CASSPPNSGEGEQFF

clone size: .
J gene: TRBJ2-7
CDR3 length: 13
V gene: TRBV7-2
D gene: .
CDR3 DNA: TGTGCCAGCAGCCAGGACAGAACCTACGAGCAGTACTTC
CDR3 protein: CASSQDRTYEQYF

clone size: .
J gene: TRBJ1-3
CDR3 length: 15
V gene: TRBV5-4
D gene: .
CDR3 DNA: TGTGCCAGCAGCCCGGACAGAAACTCTGGAAACACCATATATTTT
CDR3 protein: CASSPDRNSGNTIYF